The clone carrying this TCR beta chain was seen a few times. From germline, CDR1 is LNHNV and CDR2 YYDKDF (reference sequence). The CDR3 has 15 amino acids. V gave up 1 base and J gave up 6 bases, with 14 bases separating them. Each CDR3 protein is one row after TCRdb ran MiXCR on the 5' RACE reads. The data hold roughly 380,000 distinct CDR3 sequences, with around 30% observed a single time. The sample originates from a study of identical twins' blood T cells. The chain has TRBV15 and TRBJ2-3, with D tentatively TRBD1 or TRBD2 (6 bases each). The sequence was obtained from a woman aged 18 to 49 in good health. Sequencing used PBMCs. The chain's CDR3 is CATSRAGANSDTQYF. CDR3 DNA sequence: TGTGCCACCAGCAGAGCGGGGGCAAACAGCGATACGCAGTATTTT.